One and the same sample provided the 8 T cell receptor beta chains below, sequenced in a study of early T cells in non-severe SARS-CoV-2 infection. From the 5' RACE reads, TCRdb called clonotypes with MiXCR, one entry per CDR3 protein. The sample lists 85,000 to 120,000 distinct CDR3 sequences, around 13% occurring once. The sequencing sample was made of whole blood. These receptors came from an adult who was a healthcare worker with PCR-confirmed SARS-CoV-2 infection or an uninfected control (not recorded which).

The genes are TRBV27 and TRBJ2-3, with a weak D call TRBD1 (5 bases). The germline V gene has CDR1 MNHEY and CDR2 SMNVEV (reference sequence). Trimming shortened V by 6 bases and J by 5 bases, and 12 bases separated the two germline ends. The CDR3 covers 13 residues. The CDR3 nucleotides read TGTGCCAGCAGCCCGGTAACAGGAGATACGCAGTATTTT. This sequence encodes CASSPVTGDTQYF.

There are many counts of this clonotype. The chain uses TRBV7-2 and TRBJ2-1, with 9 bases aligning to TRBD2. CDR3 length: 14 amino acids. J lost 10 bases, V lost 1 base, and 5 bases had no gene match. The germline V gene encodes CDR1 SGHTA and CDR2 FQGNSA. The CDR3 spells CASSLVWLAGEQFF. The CDR3 region has the DNA TGTGCCAGCAGCTTAGTCTGGCTAGCGGGGGAGCAGTTCTTC.

This clonotype showed up many times. The rearrangement uses TRBV29-1 and TRBJ1-2, with D perhaps matching TRBD1 (5 bases). Trimming cost V 7 bases and J 2 bases, with 14 bases left between them. CDR1 is SQVTM, CDR2 ANQGSEA, per germline. The CDR3 runs to 13 residues. The CDR3, as DNA: TGCAGCGGCCGGGACTCGGCGAACTATGGCTACACCTTC. Encoded protein: CSGRDSANYGYTF.

The J gene is TRBJ2-7, the V gene TRBV28, with 8 bases that match TRBD1. The V gene's germline CDR1 is MDHEN and CDR2 SYDVKM. There are 15 residues in the CDR3. J was trimmed by 1 base and V by 7 bases; bases with no gene match: 9. This chain's CDR3 is CASTWGTGLSYEQYF. The CDR3 DNA reads TGTGCCAGCACCTGGGGGACAGGTTTATCCTACGAGCAGTACTTC.

This clonotype has a count of ten or more. The genes are TRBV12-3 or TRBV12-4 and TRBJ1-4, with TRBD1 matching 7 bases. There are 15 residues in the CDR3. V lost 1 base to trimming and J lost 4 bases; unmatched junction nucleotides: 3. The DNA of the CDR3 is TGTGCCAGCAGTTTAGTGGCAGGGGGTAATGAAAAACTGTTTTTT. Its protein is CASSLVAGGNEKLFF.

This clonotype was seen a handful of times. The chain employs TRBV29-1 and TRBJ1-2, with D possibly being TRBD1 (5 bases). The CDR3 is 14 residues long. Germline CDR1 SQVTM, CDR2 ANQGSEA. The germline V and J ends were trimmed by 4 bases and 8 bases, with 20 bases remaining between them. The CDR3 DNA sequence: TGCAGCGTTGGTCGGGACGCCCGAAAGCAGGGCTACACCTTC. This encodes CSVGRDARKQGYTF. Looking up the rest from reference TRBV29-1 and TRBJ1-2 gives the full variable domain: SAVISQKPSRDICQRGTSLTIQCQVDSQVTMMFWYRQQPGQSLTLIATANQGSEATYESGFVIDKFPISRPNLTFSTLTVSNMSPEDSSIYLCSVGRDARKQGYTFGSGTRLTVV.

This chain's CDR3 is CSASRDTSYYGYTF. The CDR3 DNA sequence: TGCAGTGCTAGCCGCGACACCTCCTACTATGGCTACACCTTC. This rearrangement joins TRBV20-1 to TRBJ1-2; D uncertain. This CDR3 has 14 residues. With 3 bases removed from V and 3 bases from J, the gap between germline ends came to 14 bases. Germline loops: CDR1 DFQATT, CDR2 SNEGSKA (reference sequence).

The CDR3 is CASSATGETQYF. The CDR3 DNA reads TGTGCCAGCAGCGCGACCGGGGAGACCCAGTACTTC. This chain links TRBV9 with TRBJ2-5; D is ambiguous. Trimming left V 3 bases short and J 5 bases short, with 8 bases between. The CDR3 is 12 residues long. Germline V gene data show CDR1 as SGDLS and CDR2 as YYNGEE.